This is a list of T cell receptor beta chains from one sample in a study of blood T cell repertoires in COVID-19. The method was immunoSEQ multiplex PCR; TCRdb's version includes in-frame clones alone and lacks a portion of them. The sample lists about 68,000 clones, under 85% occurring once. The sequencing input was peripheral blood. The source is a woman in her fifties or sixties with acute or convalescent COVID-19. The CDR3 runs from the conserved cysteine through the conserved F or W. Each record gives: CDR3 length, V gene, clone size, J gene, D gene, CDR3 DNA, CDR3 protein. D genes are given only for firm matches. Size is stated for part of the rows, as once, few or many counts, or as a class when the clone is expanded.

CDR3 length: 18
V gene: TRBV30
clone size: -
J gene: TRBJ1-6
D gene: TRBD1
CDR3 DNA: TGTGCCTGGGGACCTGCAGGGGGCATCAGCTCCTATAATTCACCCCTCCACTTT
CDR3 protein: CAWGPAGGISSYNSPLHF

CDR3 length: 15
V gene: TRBV27
clone size: -
J gene: TRBJ2-1
D gene: -
CDR3 DNA: TGTGCCAGCAGTTCTCTTTCGCAGGGCTACAATGAGCAGTTCTTC
CDR3 protein: CASSSLSQGYNEQFF

CDR3 length: 16
V gene: TRBV19
clone size: -
J gene: TRBJ1-2
D gene: TRBD1
CDR3 DNA: TGTGCCAGTAGTATTCAGGGGGGCAAAGCTAACTATGGCTACACCTTC
CDR3 protein: CASSIQGGKANYGYTF

CDR3 length: 13
V gene: TRBV5-4
clone size: -
J gene: TRBJ1-3
D gene: -
CDR3 DNA: TGTGCCAGCAGCTTTAACTCTGGAAACACCATATATTTT
CDR3 protein: CASSFNSGNTIYF

CDR3 length: 15
V gene: TRBV6-5
clone size: -
J gene: TRBJ2-1
D gene: TRBD2
CDR3 DNA: TGTGCCAGCAGTCAGCGGGAGGGCCCCTACAATGAGCAGTTCTTC
CDR3 protein: CASSQREGPYNEQFF

CDR3 length: 15
V gene: TRBV4-1
clone size: few
J gene: TRBJ1-5
D gene: -
CDR3 DNA: TGCGCCAGCAGCCAAGATCCCGCCGGTAATCAGCCCCAGCATTTT
CDR3 protein: CASSQDPAGNQPQHF

CDR3 length: 13
V gene: TRBV10-3
clone size: -
J gene: TRBJ1-5
D gene: -
CDR3 DNA: TGTGCCATCACTACCGGCAGGGATCAGCCCCAGCATTTT
CDR3 protein: CAITTGRDQPQHF

CDR3 length: 13
V gene: TRBV27
clone size: -
J gene: TRBJ1-2
D gene: -
CDR3 DNA: TGTGCCAGCAGTTTGGGGACACACTATGGCTACACCTTC
CDR3 protein: CASSLGTHYGYTF

CDR3 length: 15
V gene: TRBV6-2/TRBV6-3
clone size: -
J gene: TRBJ2-1
D gene: TRBD1
CDR3 DNA: TGTGCCAGCAGTTTGTGGGACAGGGTCTCCAATGAGCAGTTCTTC
CDR3 protein: CASSLWDRVSNEQFF

CDR3 length: 13
V gene: TRBV12-3/TRBV12-4
clone size: -
J gene: TRBJ1-5
D gene: -
CDR3 DNA: TGTGCCAGCAGTTTCGGGGAATTTCAGCCCCAGCATTTT
CDR3 protein: CASSFGEFQPQHF

CDR3 length: 16
V gene: TRBV3-1/TRBV3-2
clone size: -
J gene: TRBJ1-5
D gene: -
CDR3 DNA: TGTGCCAGCAGCCTATCAGGGGTCGGGGTAAATCAGCCCCAGCATTTT
CDR3 protein: CASSLSGVGVNQPQHF

CDR3 length: 16
V gene: TRBV11-2
clone size: -
J gene: TRBJ1-6
D gene: TRBD1
CDR3 DNA: TGTGCCAGCAGCTTAGCCTCCGGGACAGGCAATTCACCCCTCCACTTT
CDR3 protein: CASSLASGTGNSPLHF

CDR3 length: 17
V gene: TRBV7-9
clone size: -
J gene: TRBJ2-3
D gene: TRBD2
CDR3 DNA: TGTGCCAGCAGCTTATCGCGGGAGGGCCCGGATACAGATACGCAGTATTTT
CDR3 protein: CASSLSREGPDTDTQYF

CDR3 length: 15
V gene: TRBV28
clone size: -
J gene: TRBJ2-7
D gene: -
CDR3 DNA: TGTGCCAGCAGTCCCGGAGGGGATCGGAACTACGAGCAGTACTTC
CDR3 protein: CASSPGGDRNYEQYF

CDR3 length: 16
V gene: TRBV5-8
clone size: few
J gene: TRBJ1-2
D gene: TRBD1
CDR3 DNA: TGTGCCAGCAGCTCAACAGGGGTCCCAACTAACTATGGCTACACCTTC
CDR3 protein: CASSSTGVPTNYGYTF

CDR3 length: 16
V gene: TRBV2
clone size: -
J gene: TRBJ2-7
D gene: TRBD2
CDR3 DNA: TGTGCCAGCAGGGGCCTAGCGGGGGAAACCTCCTACGAGCAGTACTTC
CDR3 protein: CASRGLAGETSYEQYF

CDR3 length: 15
V gene: TRBV7-9
clone size: -
J gene: TRBJ2-3
D gene: -
CDR3 DNA: TGTGCCAGCAGCTTACCTAGCGAGAAGCTAGATACGCAGTATTTT
CDR3 protein: CASSLPSEKLDTQYF

CDR3 length: 13
V gene: TRBV29-1
clone size: -
J gene: TRBJ2-7
D gene: -
CDR3 DNA: TGCAGCTTAAGGACGGGGAGCTCCTACGAGCAGTACTTC
CDR3 protein: CSLRTGSSYEQYF

CDR3 length: 16
V gene: TRBV28
clone size: -
J gene: TRBJ1-5
D gene: TRBD1
CDR3 DNA: TGTGCCAGCAGTACAGCAGGGGGCGGGAGCAATCAGCCCCAGCATTTT
CDR3 protein: CASSTAGGGSNQPQHF

CDR3 length: 16
V gene: TRBV14
clone size: few
J gene: TRBJ2-3
D gene: TRBD2
CDR3 DNA: TGTGCCAGCAGCAGACGGACTAGCGGGATGGCAGATACGCAGTATTTT
CDR3 protein: CASSRRTSGMADTQYF

CDR3 length: 15
V gene: TRBV24-1
clone size: -
J gene: TRBJ2-1
D gene: TRBD1
CDR3 DNA: TGTGCCACCAGTGAGGGACAGGTTGGGAACAATGAGCAGTTCTTC
CDR3 protein: CATSEGQVGNNEQFF

CDR3 length: 14
V gene: TRBV10-3
clone size: -
J gene: TRBJ2-4
D gene: -
CDR3 DNA: TGTGCCATCAGTGAGTCGGGAGACACGGCCATTCAGTACTTC
CDR3 protein: CAISESGDTAIQYF

CDR3 length: 16
V gene: TRBV7-2
clone size: -
J gene: TRBJ2-1
D gene: TRBD2
CDR3 DNA: TGTGCCAGCAGCTTCTCGTCTAGCGGTTCCTACAATGAGCAGTTCTTC
CDR3 protein: CASSFSSSGSYNEQFF

CDR3 length: 15
V gene: TRBV7-8
clone size: -
J gene: TRBJ1-2
D gene: -
CDR3 DNA: TGTGCCAGCAGCCCCGCCCCTGACAGCTACTATGGCTACACCTTC
CDR3 protein: CASSPAPDSYYGYTF

CDR3 length: 14
V gene: TRBV20-1
clone size: -
J gene: TRBJ2-5
D gene: -
CDR3 DNA: TGCAGTGCTAGTCGCTCACCTAGTCAAGAGACCCAGTACTTC
CDR3 protein: CSASRSPSQETQYF

CDR3 length: 15
V gene: TRBV5-8
clone size: -
J gene: TRBJ2-3
D gene: -
CDR3 DNA: TGTGCCAGCAGCTCCCAGAGGGCCAGATCAGATACGCAGTATTTT
CDR3 protein: CASSSQRARSDTQYF

CDR3 length: 17
V gene: TRBV28
clone size: -
J gene: TRBJ1-6
D gene: -
CDR3 DNA: TGTGCCAGCAGTCACCGCAGAGGGGGTTCCTATAATTCACCCCTCCACTTT
CDR3 protein: CASSHRRGGSYNSPLHF